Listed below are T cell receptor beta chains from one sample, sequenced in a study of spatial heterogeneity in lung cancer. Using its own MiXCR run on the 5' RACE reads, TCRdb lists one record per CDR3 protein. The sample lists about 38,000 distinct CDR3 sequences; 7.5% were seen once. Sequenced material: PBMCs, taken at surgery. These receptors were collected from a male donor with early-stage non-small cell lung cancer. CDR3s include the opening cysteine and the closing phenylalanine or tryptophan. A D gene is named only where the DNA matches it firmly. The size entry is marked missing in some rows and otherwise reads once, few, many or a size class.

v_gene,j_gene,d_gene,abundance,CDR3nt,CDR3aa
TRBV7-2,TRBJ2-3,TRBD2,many,TGTGCCAGCAGCAAAAACCCGGGACTAGCGGGGGATTTCTCGGATACGCAGTATTTT,CASSKNPGLAGDFSDTQYF
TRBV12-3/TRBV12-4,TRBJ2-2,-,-,TGTGCCAGCAGTTTACTACGACAGAACACCGGGGAGCTGTTTTTT,CASSLLRQNTGELFF
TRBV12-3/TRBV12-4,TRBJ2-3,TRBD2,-,TGTGCCAGCAGCGAGCGGGGGGGCTTAACAGATACGCAGTATTTT,CASSERGGLTDTQYF
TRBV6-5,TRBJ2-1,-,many,TGTGCCAGCAGTTCCTTTCAGAATGAGCAGTTCTTC,CASSSFQNEQFF
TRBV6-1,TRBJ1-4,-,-,TGTGCCAGCAGTGAAGCGCTTGGTTTTGCTAATGAAAAACTGTTTTTT,CASSEALGFANEKLFF
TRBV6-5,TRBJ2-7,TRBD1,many,TGTGCCAGCAGTTACCGGACAGGGGCCTCCTACGAGCAGTACTTC,CASSYRTGASYEQYF
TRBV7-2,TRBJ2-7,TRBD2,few,TGTGCCAGCAGCCGCGGGGGATACGAGCAGTACTTC,CASSRGGYEQYF
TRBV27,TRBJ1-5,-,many,TGTGCCAGCAGTTTCGGTGGAAATCAGCCCCAGCATTTT,CASSFGGNQPQHF
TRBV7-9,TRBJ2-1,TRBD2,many,TGTGCCAGCAGCATAAGACTAGCGGGATATGATGAGCAGTTCTTC,CASSIRLAGYDEQFF
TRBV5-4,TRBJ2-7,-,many,TGTGCCAGCAGCTTGGTTGGGGGCGGCTACCAATACGAGCAGTACTTC,CASSLVGGGYQYEQYF
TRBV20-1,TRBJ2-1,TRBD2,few,TGCAGTGCTAGACTAGCGGGAGGGGCCTACAATGAGCAGTTCTTC,CSARLAGGAYNEQFF
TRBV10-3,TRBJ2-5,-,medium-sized,TGTGCCATCAGTGAGTCTGACGGGGGCGAAGAGACCCAGTACTTC,CAISESDGGEETQYF
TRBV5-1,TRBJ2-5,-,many,TGCGCCAGCAGCTTGGAGGGTGCGGAGACCCAGTACTTC,CASSLEGAETQYF
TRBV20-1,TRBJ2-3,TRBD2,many,TGCAGTGCTAGGCGACTAGCAGAACGCACAGATACGCAGTATTTT,CSARRLAERTDTQYF
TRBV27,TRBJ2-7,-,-,TGTGCCAGCAGCCCACGGGCAGGACCCTACGAGCAGTACTTC,CASSPRAGPYEQYF
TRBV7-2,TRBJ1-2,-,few,TGTGCCAGCAGCCCCCAGGAGGGAACGAACTATGGCTACACCTTC,CASSPQEGTNYGYTF
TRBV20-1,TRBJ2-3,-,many,TGCAGTGCTAGACGAACGGCAGGGGCTGGAGATACGCAGTATTTT,CSARRTAGAGDTQYF
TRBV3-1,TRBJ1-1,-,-,TGTGCCAGCAGCCCCCAGACAGGTCAAGCCACTGAAGCTTTCTTT,CASSPQTGQATEAFF
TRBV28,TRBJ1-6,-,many,TGTGCCAGCACCCCTGGGGACTCCAGCTCCTATAATTCACCCCTCCACTTT,CASTPGDSSSYNSPLHF
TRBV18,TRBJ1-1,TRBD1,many,TGTGCCAGCTCACGGACCGGGACAGTGAACACTGAAGCTTTCTTT,CASSRTGTVNTEAFF
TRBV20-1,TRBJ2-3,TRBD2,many,TGCAGTGCTGAGATAGCGGGGGGGACAGATACGCAGTATTTT,CSAEIAGGTDTQYF
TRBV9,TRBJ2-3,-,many,TGTGCCAGCAGCGTCGCCTCCACAGATACGCAGTATTTT,CASSVASTDTQYF
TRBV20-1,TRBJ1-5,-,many,TGCAGTGCTAGAGATAACCGGGGCGGGCAGCCCCAGCATTTT,CSARDNRGGQPQHF
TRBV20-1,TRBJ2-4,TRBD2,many,TGCAGTGCTCCCAAGGGACTAGCGGAAGGAAACATTCAGTACTTC,CSAPKGLAEGNIQYF
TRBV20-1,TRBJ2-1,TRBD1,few,TGCAGTGCTAGAGATCTCGACAGGGCTCTCTACAATGAGCAGTTCTTC,CSARDLDRALYNEQFF
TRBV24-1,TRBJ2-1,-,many,TGTGCCACCAGTGATGCCGGGACAAAAACCTACAATGAGCAGTTCTTC,CATSDAGTKTYNEQFF
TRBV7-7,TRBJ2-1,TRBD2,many,TGTGCTAGCAGCGTAGCGGGGAACCCTGAGCAGTTCTTC,CASSVAGNPEQFF
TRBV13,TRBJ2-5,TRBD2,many,TGTGCCAGCAGCTTGCAGAATGGAGCGGGGGGGCAAGAGACCCAGTACTTC,CASSLQNGAGGQETQYF
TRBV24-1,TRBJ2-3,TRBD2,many,TGTGCCACCAGTGATCCGGGACTAGCTGCTAGCACAGATACGCAGTATTTT,CATSDPGLAASTDTQYF
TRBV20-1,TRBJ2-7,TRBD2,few,TGCAGTGCTTTAGCGGGGGGCAAAGTCGAGCAGTACTTC,CSALAGGKVEQYF
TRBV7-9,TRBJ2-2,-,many,TGTGCCAGCAACTTCCCCGGGGAGCTGTTTTTT,CASNFPGELFF
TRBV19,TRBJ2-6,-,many,TGTGCCAGTAGTATAATGGCTGGAGGGGCCAACGTCCTGACTTTC,CASSIMAGGANVLTF
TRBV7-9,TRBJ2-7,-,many,TGTGCCAGCAGCTCAGAGGCGGCAGGGACTTACGAGCAGTACTTC,CASSSEAAGTYEQYF
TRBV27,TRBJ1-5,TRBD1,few,TGTGCCAGCAGTTTGACAGGGCTCGGGAATCAGCCCCAGCATTTT,CASSLTGLGNQPQHF
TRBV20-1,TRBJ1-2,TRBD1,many,TGCAGTGCTAGAGAGGCAGGGGGCGCGGGCGGCTACACCTTC,CSAREAGGAGGYTF
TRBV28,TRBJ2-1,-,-,TGTGCCAGCAGTTTAGTGGGGGCCTCCTACAATGAGCAGTTCTTC,CASSLVGASYNEQFF
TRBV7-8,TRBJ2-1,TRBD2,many,TGTGCCAGCAGCACGGGACTAGACCCCAATGAGCAGTTCTTC,CASSTGLDPNEQFF
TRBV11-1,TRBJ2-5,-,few,TGTGCCAGCAGCTTACTCGGCCAGGGTCGAGGGCAAGAGACCCAGTACTTC,CASSLLGQGRGQETQYF
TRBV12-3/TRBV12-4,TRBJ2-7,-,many,TGTGCCAGCGGGTTAGGAGGAGTATACGAGCAGTACTTC,CASGLGGVYEQYF
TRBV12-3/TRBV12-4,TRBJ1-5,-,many,TGTGCCAGCAGTTTGGGGGACGGGAATCAGCCCCAGCATTTT,CASSLGDGNQPQHF
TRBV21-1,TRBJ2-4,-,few,TGTGCCAGCAGCAAAGGTTGCAGACCGCTAGCGAAAAACATTCAGTACTTC,CASSKGCRPLAKNIQYF
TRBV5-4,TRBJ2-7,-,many,TGTGCCAGCAGCCCGGGCCAACGGTCCCACGAGCAGTACTTC,CASSPGQRSHEQYF
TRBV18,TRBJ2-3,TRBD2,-,TGTGCCACCACATTCGGACTAGCGGGAGAGGGAGATACGCAGTATTTT,CATTFGLAGEGDTQYF
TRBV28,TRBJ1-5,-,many,TGTGCCAGCAGTCGACCGGGCGGGGGAGACCAGCCCCAGCATTTT,CASSRPGGGDQPQHF
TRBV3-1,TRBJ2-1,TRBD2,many,TGTGCCAGCAGCCAGGGGGGGGGTGAGCAGTTCTTC,CASSQGGGEQFF
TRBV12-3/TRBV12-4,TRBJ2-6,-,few,TGTGCCAGCAGTTTTATGCAATCTGGGGCCAACGTCCTGACTTTC,CASSFMQSGANVLTF
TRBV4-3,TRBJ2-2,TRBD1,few,TGCGCCAGCAGCCAAGGGGACAGGGACACCGGGGAGCTGTTTTTT,CASSQGDRDTGELFF
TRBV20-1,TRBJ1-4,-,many,TGCAGTGCTAGATCGGGACGGCTTAATGAAAAACTGTTTTTT,CSARSGRLNEKLFF
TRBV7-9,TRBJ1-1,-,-,TGTGCCAGCAGCCCGACTGCGAACACTGAAGCTTTCTTT,CASSPTANTEAFF
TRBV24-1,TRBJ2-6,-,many,TGTGCCACCAGTGATCCTCAGGGTACCCCTGGGGCCAACGTCCTGACTTTC,CATSDPQGTPGANVLTF
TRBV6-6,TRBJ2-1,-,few,TGTGCCAGCAGTTACTCCCCCCGGCCCCCAGAATTGCGGAATGAGCAGTTCTTC,CASSYSPRPPELRNEQFF
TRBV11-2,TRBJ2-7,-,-,TGTGCCAGCGCCCCAGAGACAGTTACCTACGAGCAGTACTTC,CASAPETVTYEQYF
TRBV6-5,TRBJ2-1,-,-,TGTGCCAGCAACTCTCCGACGGGGAATGAGCAGTTCTTC,CASNSPTGNEQFF